The 8 T cell receptor beta chains in this list originate from one sample, sequenced in a study of CD4+ T cells in melanoma (dated by TCRdb to 2022 to 2024). The library was built by means of the immunoSEQ multiplex PCR assay. The source is immuneACCESS, and TCRdb retained only in-frame sequences with V and J called. Part of the clones is not carried over; for the studies checked, unresolved V genes explain less than half of this, and the remainder is unexplained. The sample records some 110,000 clones, approximately 92% of which are singletons. In total, the top ten clones hold roughly 3.1% of the sample. Sequences were obtained from peripheral blood. These receptor sequences come from a human donor with melanoma.

The chain employs TRBV11-3 and TRBJ1-2, with D unresolved. Per the germline V gene, CDR1 is SGHNT and CDR2 is YENEEA. This CDR3 spans 13 amino acids. With 4 bases removed from V and 8 bases from J, the gap between germline ends came to 14 bases. CDR3 region: CASSYLDGGGYTF. The CDR3 DNA follows: TGTGCCAGCAGCTACCTGGATGGTGGCGGCTACACCTTC.

This clone was observed a single time. The same CDR3 can be traced to other DNA sequences in this sample. This chain uses TRBV5-1 with TRBJ2-5; a weak D match, TRBD2 (6 bases). V shed 0 bases and J shed 5 bases, with 8 bases lying between them. Germline V lookup: CDR1 SGHRS, CDR2 YFSETQ. CDR3 size: 13 residues. CDR3 sequence (DNA): TGCGCCAGCAGCTTGGGAGGGAGGGAGACCCAGTACTTC. Translation gives CASSLGGRETQYF.

The chain carries TRBV7-3 and TRBJ2-7; 10 positions match TRBD2. The CDR3 loop spans 14 amino acids. Germline loops: CDR1 SGHTA, CDR2 FQGTGA. The V and J ends lost 2 bases and 4 bases, in that order; junction bases with no gene match: 2. The CDR3 region has the DNA TGTGCCAGCAGCTTACTAGCGGGAGCATACGAGCAGTACTTC. Its translation is CASSLLAGAYEQYF.

The rearrangement joins TRBV4-2 to TRBJ2-5; 9 nucleotides line up with TRBD2. Germline V gives CDR1 LGHNA, CDR2 YNFKEQ. This CDR3 is built from 16 residues. The junction had 6 bases not matched to a gene; V was cut back by 1 base and J by 3 bases. CDR3 nucleotide sequence: TGTGCCAGCAGCCAAGCGGCGGCGGGAGGGGAAGAGACCCAGTACTTC. The encoded protein is CASSQAAAGGEETQYF.

The rearrangement links TRBV6-6 to TRBJ2-5; tentatively, D is TRBD2 (5 bases). Germline V CDR1 and CDR2: MNHNY, SVGAGI (reference sequence). This CDR3 region has 13 residues. Trimming took off 2 bases at V and 4 bases at J, with 8 bases between the two ends. The CDR3 region is CASSYRLTETQYF. The CDR3 DNA is TGTGCCAGCAGTTACCGACTAACAGAGACCCAGTACTTC.

This sequence joins TRBV30 and TRBJ2-7; D not certain. V was shortened by 0 bases and J by 5 bases, with 2 bases between the two germline ends. CDR3 length equals 10 residues. CDR1 is GTSNPN and CDR2 is SVGIG in the germline V gene (reference sequence). For the CDR3, the DNA is TGTGCCTGGAGTGTCCACGAGCAGTACTTC. Amino acid sequence: CAWSVHEQYF.

CDR3: CAIRDRANQPQHF. The DNA for the CDR3 is TGTGCCATCAGGGACAGGGCTAATCAGCCCCAGCATTTT. The V gene is TRBV10-3, the J gene TRBJ1-5, with TRBD1 identical over 8 bases. The CDR3 totals 13 residues. The germline V gene has CDR1 ENHRY and CDR2 SYGVKD. The ends lost 6 bases at V and 4 bases at J; junction bases unmatched: 2.

V is TRBV10-3 and J is TRBJ2-6; D is unclear. Germline CDR1 is ENHRY and CDR2 is SYGVKD. Trimming stripped 0 bases from V and 2 bases from J, with 17 bases between. The CDR3 runs to 19 residues. The DNA for the CDR3 is TGTGCCATCAGTGAGTCTGTGACAACTGCTGCCCCTGGGGCCAACGTCCTGACTTTC. Protein product: CAISESVTTAAPGANVLTF.